This TCR beta chain was retrieved from a study of blood T cells in healthy people across ages. The length of the CDR3 is 15 residues. The V and J ends lost 5 bases and 3 bases respectively, with 15 bases between them. The germline CDR1 and CDR2 sequences are SGHTA and FQGTGA. Through a sample-barcoded 5' primer and a J-beta primer mix, a second PCR was run for roughly 6 to 12 cycles. Each cDNA molecule, via a template-switch adaptor with 12 random nucleotides, was tagged. TCRdb passed the 5' RACE reads through MiXCR, listing each CDR3 protein once. The repertoire has fewer than 750,000 distinct CDR3 sequences, 47% of them found once; the top ten carry 20% to 25%.

The sample was blood. This receptor was obtained from a man at least 80 years old in good health. The chain has TRBV7-3 and TRBJ2-3, with D unresolved. The CDR3, as DNA: TGTGCCAGCAGCAATTCCGGGTTTGGGACAGATACGCAGTATTTT. The encoded protein is CASSNSGFGTDTQYF.